The sequence of this T cell receptor beta chain was determined in a study of OX40 agonist ivuxolimab in advanced cancers. Study-wide findings and caveats: CD4+ and CD8+ T cells in blood underwent clonal expansion by week 6 at 0.1 to 3.0 mg/kg.

Comments on this clone: The antigen remains undetermined.

The length of the CDR3 is 16 residues. Looked up from germline, CDR1 is MGHRA and CDR2 is YSYEKL. Trimming shortened V by 0 bases and J by 1 base, and 13 bases separated the two germline ends. Produced via immunoSEQ multiplex PCR; TCRdb's table is partial and in-frame only. The table lists about 10,000 clones, over 60% of them singletons. The source was CD4+ or CD8+ T cells sorted from blood, collected in a trial of the OX40 agonist ivuxolimab. The V and J genes are TRBV4-1 and TRBJ2-7; tentative D call: TRBD2 (6 bases). The TCR sequence derives from an adult with an advanced solid tumor such as melanoma, head and neck, liver or kidney cancer. The CDR3 region is CASSQDGDFPSYEQYF. For the CDR3, the DNA is TGCGCCAGCAGCCAAGATGGGGACTTCCCGTCCTACGAGCAGTACTTC.